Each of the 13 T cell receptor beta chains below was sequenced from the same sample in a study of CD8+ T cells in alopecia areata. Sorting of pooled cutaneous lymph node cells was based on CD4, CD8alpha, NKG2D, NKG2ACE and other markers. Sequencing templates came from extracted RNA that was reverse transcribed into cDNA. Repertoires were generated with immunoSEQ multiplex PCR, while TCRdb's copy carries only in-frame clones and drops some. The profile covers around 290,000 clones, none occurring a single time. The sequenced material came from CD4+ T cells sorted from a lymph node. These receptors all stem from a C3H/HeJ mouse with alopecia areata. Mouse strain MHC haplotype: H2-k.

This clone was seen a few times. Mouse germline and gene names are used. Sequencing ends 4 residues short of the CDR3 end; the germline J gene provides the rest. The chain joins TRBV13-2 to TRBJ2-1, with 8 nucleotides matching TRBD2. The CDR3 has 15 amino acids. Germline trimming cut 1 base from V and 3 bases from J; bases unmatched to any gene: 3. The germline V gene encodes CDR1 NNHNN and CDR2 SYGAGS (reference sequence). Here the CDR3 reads CASGDPLGGYAEQFF. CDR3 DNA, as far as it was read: TGTGCCAGCGGTGATCCTCTGGGGGGCTATGCT.

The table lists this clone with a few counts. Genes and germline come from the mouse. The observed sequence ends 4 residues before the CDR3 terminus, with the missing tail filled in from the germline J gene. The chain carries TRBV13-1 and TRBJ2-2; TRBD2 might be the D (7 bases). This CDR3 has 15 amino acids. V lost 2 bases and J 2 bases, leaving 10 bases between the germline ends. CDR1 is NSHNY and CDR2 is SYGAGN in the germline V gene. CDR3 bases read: TGTGCCAGCAGTGAGGAGGGGGGGAACACCGGG. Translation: CASSEEGGNTG. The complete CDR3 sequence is CASSEEGGNTGQLYF.

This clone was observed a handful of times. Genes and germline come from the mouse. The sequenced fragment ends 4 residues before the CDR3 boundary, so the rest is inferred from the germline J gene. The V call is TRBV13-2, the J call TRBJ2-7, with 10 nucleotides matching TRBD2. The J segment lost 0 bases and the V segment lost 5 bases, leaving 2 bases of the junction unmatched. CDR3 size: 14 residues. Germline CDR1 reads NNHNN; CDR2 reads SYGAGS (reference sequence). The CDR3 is CASGDWGHSYEQYF. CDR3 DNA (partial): TGTGCCAGCGGGGACTGGGGGCACTCCTAT.

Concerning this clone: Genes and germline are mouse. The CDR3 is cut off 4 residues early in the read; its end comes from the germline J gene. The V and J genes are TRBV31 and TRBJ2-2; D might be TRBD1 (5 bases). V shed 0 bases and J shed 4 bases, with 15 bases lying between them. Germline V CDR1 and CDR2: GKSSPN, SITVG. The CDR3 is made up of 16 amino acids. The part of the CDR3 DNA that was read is TGTGCCTGGAGTCTAAGGGCAGGGAGGGGCACCGGG. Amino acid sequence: CAWSLRAGRGTG. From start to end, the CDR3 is CAWSLRAGRGTGQLYF.

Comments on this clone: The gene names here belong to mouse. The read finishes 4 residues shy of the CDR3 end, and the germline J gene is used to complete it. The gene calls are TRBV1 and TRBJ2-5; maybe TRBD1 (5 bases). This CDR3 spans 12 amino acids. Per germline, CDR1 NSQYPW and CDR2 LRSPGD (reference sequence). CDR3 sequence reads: CTCSGREDTQYF. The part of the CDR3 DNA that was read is TGCACCTGCAGTGGCAGGGAAGAC.

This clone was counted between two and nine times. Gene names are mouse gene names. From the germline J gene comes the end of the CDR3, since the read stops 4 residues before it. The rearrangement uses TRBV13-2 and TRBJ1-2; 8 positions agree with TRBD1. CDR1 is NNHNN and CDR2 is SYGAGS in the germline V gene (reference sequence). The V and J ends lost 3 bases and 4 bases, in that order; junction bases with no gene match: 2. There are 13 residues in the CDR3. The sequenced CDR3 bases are TGTGCCAGCGGTGTCCAGGGGGCCTCC. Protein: CASGVQGAS. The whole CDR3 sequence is CASGVQGASDYTF.

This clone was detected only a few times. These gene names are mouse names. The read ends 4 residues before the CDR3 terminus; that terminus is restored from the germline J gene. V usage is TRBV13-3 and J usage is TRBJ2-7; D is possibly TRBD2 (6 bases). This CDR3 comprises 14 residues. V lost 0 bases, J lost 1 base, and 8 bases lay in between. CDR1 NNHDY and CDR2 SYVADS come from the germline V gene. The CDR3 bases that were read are TGTGCCAGCAGTGATGATCTGGGGTCCTAT. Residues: CASSDDLGSY. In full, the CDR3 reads CASSDDLGSYEQYF.

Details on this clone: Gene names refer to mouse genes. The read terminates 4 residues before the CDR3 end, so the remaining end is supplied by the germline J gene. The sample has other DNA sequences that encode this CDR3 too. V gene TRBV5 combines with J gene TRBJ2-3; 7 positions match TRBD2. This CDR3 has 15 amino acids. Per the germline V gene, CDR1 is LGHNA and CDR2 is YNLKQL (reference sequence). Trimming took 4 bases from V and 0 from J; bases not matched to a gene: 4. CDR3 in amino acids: CASSPRLGSAETLYF. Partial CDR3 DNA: TGTGCCAGCAGCCCCCGACTGGGTAGTGCAGAA.

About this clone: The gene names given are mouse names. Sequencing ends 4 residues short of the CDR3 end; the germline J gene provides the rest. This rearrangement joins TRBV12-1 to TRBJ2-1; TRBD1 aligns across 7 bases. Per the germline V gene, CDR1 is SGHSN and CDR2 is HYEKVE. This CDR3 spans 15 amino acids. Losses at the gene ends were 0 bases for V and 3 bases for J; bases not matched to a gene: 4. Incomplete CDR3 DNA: TGTGCCAGCTCTCTCGTTCCAGGGGGCTATGCT. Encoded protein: CASSLVPGGYA. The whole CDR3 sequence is CASSLVPGGYAEQFF.

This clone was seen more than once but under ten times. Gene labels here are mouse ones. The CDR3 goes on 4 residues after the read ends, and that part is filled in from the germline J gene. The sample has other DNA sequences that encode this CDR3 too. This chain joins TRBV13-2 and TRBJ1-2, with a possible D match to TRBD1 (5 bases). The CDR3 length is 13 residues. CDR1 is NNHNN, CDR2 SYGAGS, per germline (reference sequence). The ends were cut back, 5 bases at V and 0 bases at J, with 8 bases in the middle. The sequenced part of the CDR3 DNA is TGTGCCAGCGGGGACATTGCAAACTCC. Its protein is CASGDIANS. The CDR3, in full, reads CASGDIANSDYTF.

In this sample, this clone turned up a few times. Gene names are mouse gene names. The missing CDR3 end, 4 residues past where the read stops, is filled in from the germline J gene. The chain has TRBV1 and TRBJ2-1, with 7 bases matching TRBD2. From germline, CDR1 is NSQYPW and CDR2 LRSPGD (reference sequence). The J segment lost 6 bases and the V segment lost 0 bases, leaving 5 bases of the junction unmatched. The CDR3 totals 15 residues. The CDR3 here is CTCSADRTGAAEQFF. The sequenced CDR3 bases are TGCACCTGCAGTGCAGATAGAACTGGGGCTGCT. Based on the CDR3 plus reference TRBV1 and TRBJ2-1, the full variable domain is VTLLEQNPRWRLVPRGQAVNLRCILKNSQYPWMSWYQQDLQKQLQWLFTLRSPGDKEVKSLPGADYLATRVTDTELRLQVANMSQGRTLYCTCSADRTGAAEQFFGPGTRLTVL.

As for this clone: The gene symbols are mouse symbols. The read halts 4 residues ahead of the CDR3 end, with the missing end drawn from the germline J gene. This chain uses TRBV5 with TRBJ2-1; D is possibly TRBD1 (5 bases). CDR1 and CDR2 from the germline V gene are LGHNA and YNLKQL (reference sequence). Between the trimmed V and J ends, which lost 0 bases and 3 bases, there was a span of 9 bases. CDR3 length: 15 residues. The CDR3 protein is CASSQDRDVYAEQFF. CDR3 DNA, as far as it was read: TGTGCCAGCAGCCAAGACAGGGATGTCTATGCT.

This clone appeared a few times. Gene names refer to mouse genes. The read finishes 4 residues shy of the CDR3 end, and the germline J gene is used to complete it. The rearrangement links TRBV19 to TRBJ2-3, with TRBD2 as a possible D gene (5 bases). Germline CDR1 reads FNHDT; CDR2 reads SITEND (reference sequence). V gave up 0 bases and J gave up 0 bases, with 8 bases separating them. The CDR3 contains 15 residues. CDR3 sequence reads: CASSIGPGSAETLYF. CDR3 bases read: TGTGCCAGCAGTATAGGGCCTGGGAGTGCAGAA.